Presented here are 9 T cell receptor beta chains from one specimen sequenced in a study of OX40 agonist ivuxolimab in advanced cancers. The repertoire was sequenced with immunoSEQ multiplex PCR; TCRdb's copy has only in-frame clones and lacks some. The sample carries roughly 26,000 clones, over 60% recorded once. The sample here was CD4+ or CD8+ T cells sorted from blood, taken in a trial of the OX40 agonist ivuxolimab. The receptors were sampled from an adult with an advanced solid tumor such as melanoma, head and neck, liver or kidney cancer.

This chain links TRBV9 with TRBJ1-6, with 7 bases matching TRBD1. The V gene end was trimmed by 4 bases and the J gene end by 7 bases; junction bases not matched to a gene: 8. The CDR3 length is 15 residues. The germline V gene encodes CDR1 SGDLS and CDR2 YYNGEE. The CDR3 DNA reads TGTGCCAGCAGCCAGGGGGGGGACAGAAATTCACCCCTCCACTTT. Its protein is CASSQGGDRNSPLHF.

The chain links TRBV9 to TRBJ2-3, with D unclear. V lost 0 bases, J lost 0 bases, and 8 bases lay in between. Germline loops: CDR1 SGDLS, CDR2 YYNGEE. The CDR3 contains 15 residues. This CDR3 is CASSVAPTSTDTQYF. CDR3 DNA sequence: TGTGCCAGCAGCGTAGCTCCGACTAGCACAGATACGCAGTATTTT.

The rearrangement links TRBV5-1 to TRBJ2-3, with 10 positions matching TRBD2. CDR3 length: 17 amino acids. Germline assignment: CDR1 SGHRS and CDR2 YFSETQ. J gave up 0 bases and V 0 bases, and 4 bases lay outside the gene matches. The CDR3 protein is CASSLALAGASTDTQYF. The CDR3 coding sequence is TGCGCCAGCAGCTTGGCTCTAGCGGGGGCCAGCACAGATACGCAGTATTTT.

The chain recombines TRBV7-8 with TRBJ1-1; unclear D gene. Trimming cost V 6 bases and J 8 bases, with 10 bases left between them. The CDR3 sequence is 11 residues long. CDR1 is SGHVS, CDR2 FQNEAQ, per germline. This CDR3 is CASRVGDEAFF. CDR3 nucleotide sequence: TGTGCCAGCAGGGTGGGCGACGAAGCTTTCTTT.

Here the CDR3 reads CASSVGTALGTEAFF. As DNA, the CDR3 is TGTGCCAGCAGCGTAGGTACGGCCCTGGGCACTGAAGCTTTCTTT. The V gene is TRBV9, the J gene TRBJ1-1; no definite D call. Germline V lookup: CDR1 SGDLS, CDR2 YYNGEE. The CDR3 has 15 amino acids. V gave up 0 bases and J gave up 4 bases, with 13 bases separating them.

V and J are TRBV5-6 and TRBJ2-2, with unresolved D. V gave up 0 bases and J gave up 4 bases, with 7 bases separating them. Germline assignment: CDR1 SGHDT and CDR2 YYEEEE. The CDR3 covers 14 residues. CDR3 sequence (DNA): TGTGCCAGCAGCTTGGCTCCGGGCACCGGGGAGCTGTTTTTT. This gives the protein CASSLAPGTGELFF.

The rearrangement links TRBV5-4 to TRBJ1-1, with 10 nucleotides matching TRBD1. Germline CDR1 is SGHNT and CDR2 is YYREEE (reference sequence). CDR3 length: 17 residues. Trimming cost V 4 bases and J 1 base; bases outside gene matches: 10. CDR3 nucleotides: TGTGCCAGCAGCACCCGGGACAGGGGAATAACGAACACTGAAGCTTTCTTT. Translation: CASSTRDRGITNTEAFF.

This clone has a single count. The V and J genes are TRBV2 and TRBJ2-6; no definite D call. Germline V gives CDR1 SNHLY, CDR2 FYNNEI. Trimming pared 9 bases from V and 2 bases from J, leaving 5 bases between. The CDR3 runs to 12 residues. This chain's CDR3 is CARQPGANVLTF. The CDR3 DNA reads as TGTGCCAGACAGCCTGGGGCCAACGTCCTGACTTTC. The entire variable domain, with the rest obtained from reference TRBV2 and TRBJ2-6, is as follows: EPEVTQTPSHQVTQMGQEVILRCVPISNHLYFYWYRQILGQKVEFLVSFYNNEISEKSEIFDDQFSVERPDGSNFTLKIRSTKLEDSAMYFCARQPGANVLTFGAGSRLTVL.

This clone is a singleton in its sample. The genes are TRBV5-1 and TRBJ2-1; D assignment may be TRBD1 or TRBD2 (5 bases each). Trimming left V 6 bases short and J 4 bases short, with 14 bases between. Per the germline V gene, CDR1 is SGHRS and CDR2 is YFSETQ. The CDR3 contains 14 residues. The CDR3 sequence is CASTLGALYNEQFF. CDR3 coding DNA: TGCGCCAGCACCCTCGGGGCTTTATACAATGAGCAGTTCTTC.